This T cell receptor beta chain comes out of a study of blood T cell repertoires in COVID-19. Study as a whole: The United States, Italy and Spain were the sources of the acute and convalescent COVID-19 samples. Nucleic acid was either cDNA or gDNA, and it came from T cells, B-cell-depleted T cells, or PBMCs.

Under the authors' procedure: Quantification of nucleated cells was approximated via reference gene primer amplification. The data were produced by immunoSEQ multiplex PCR, yet TCRdb's version contains in-frame clones alone and is incomplete. The V and J calls and clone size come from that table; D and trimming were worked out from the DNA. The table shows approximately 190,000 clones, with 82% occurring only once. The CDR3 has 15 amino acids. The V end lost 0 bases, the J end lost 1 base, and 10 bases lay between the germline ends. The germline V gene encodes CDR1 SGHRS and CDR2 YFSETQ. This TCR was sampled from a human donor with acute or convalescent COVID-19. The donor label of this sample is uncertain. The V and J genes are TRBV5-1 and TRBJ1-1; the D is unclear. Sequenced input: peripheral blood. The CDR3 region has the DNA TGCGCCAGCAGCTTGGGAGCAGGAACGAACACTGAAGCTTTCTTT. This sequence encodes CASSLGAGTNTEAFF.